This T cell receptor (beta chain) was identified during a study of T-cell reconstitution after alpha-beta-depleted transplantation in children. Study-wide points: Recipient T cells and thymic progenitors that survived gave rise to the high TCRbeta diversity observed at day 60 in some patients.

V shed 1 base and J 3 bases; nucleotides not matched to a gene: 14. The CDR3 spans 18 residues. Germline assignment: CDR1 SGHKS and CDR2 YYEKEE (reference sequence). Notes on this clonotype: The antigen is not known.

Unique molecular identifiers were incorporated during preparation of the TCRbeta library. A single record per CDR3 protein comes from TCRdb applying MiXCR to the PCR reads. The sample yields approximately 1,000,000 distinct CDR3 sequences, roughly 29% seen once. Sequencing used PBMCs, mostly from graft donor cells, obtained 360 days after TCRalphabeta/CD19-depleted stem cell transplant. This TCR came from a boy in the first two years of life who had a stem cell transplant for SCID, so the T cells may come from the graft donor. J is TRBJ2-7 and V is TRBV5-5, with 9 bases aligning to TRBD1. As DNA, the CDR3 is TGTGCCAGCAGCTTGAACCCACCGGGACAGGGAGCAAGCTACGAGCAGTACTTC. Residues: CASSLNPPGQGASYEQYF.